This T cell receptor (beta chain) was documented in a study of CD8 T cells in ankylosing spondylitis. TCRdb fed the 5' RACE reads into MiXCR, producing one record per CDR3 protein. The sample shows hundreds of thousands of distinct CDR3 sequences, about 20% of them seen only once. The junction had 8 bases not matched to a gene; V was cut back by 4 bases and J by 5 bases. The CDR3 contains 14 residues. Per germline, CDR1 MNHEY and CDR2 SMNVEV (reference sequence). Study-level points and caveats: Matched synovial fluid from ankylosing spondylitis patients was reported to be enriched for disease-linked clones.

This clonotype was recorded a few times. No antigen is known for it. The TCR sequence derives from a male donor with ankylosing spondylitis or in good health (not recorded which). The specimen was blood, either unsorted or a sorted T cell fraction (not recorded which). This chain uses TRBV27 with TRBJ2-7, with 7 bases fitting TRBD1. DNA for the CDR3: TGTGCCAGCAGTTCAAAGACAGGGTCCCACGAGCAGTACTTC. Its translation is CASSSKTGSHEQYF.